This T cell receptor beta chain originates from a study of T cells in Graves' hyperthyroidism and ophthalmopathy. Whole-study context: Peripheral blood was taken when the disease was first diagnosed, before any treatment began.

It was RNA transcripts that yielded the amplified TCR beta CDR3 regions. HTBI primers were the set used in a first-round RT-PCR of the TCR CDR3. TCRdb reprocessed the multiplex PCR reads with MiXCR, giving one entry per CDR3 protein. Of 600,000 to 750,000 distinct CDR3 sequences in the sample, roughly 17% were seen once. This clonotype was picked up many times. Germline V gene lookup returns CDR1 MNHEY and CDR2 SMNVEV (reference sequence). The CDR3 length is 13 residues. V shed 3 bases and J 7 bases; nucleotides not matched to a gene: 2. The sequence was obtained from a man aged 45-60 years with Graves' hyperthyroidism. Input material: blood. The chain carries TRBV27 and TRBJ2-2; 7 nucleotides match TRBD2. The CDR3 is CASSFGGIGELFF. In DNA, the CDR3 is TGTGCCAGCAGTTTCGGGGGGATCGGGGAGCTGTTTTTT.